This T cell receptor beta chain was captured in a study of response to subunit inactivated influenza vaccine. Whole-study findings and limits: A suggestion made by the authors is that each seasonal influenza vaccination recruits few new T cells.

TCRdb recomputed calls from the RT-PCR reads with MiXCR, one row per CDR3 protein. The sample records around 750,000 distinct CDR3 sequences, around 20% being singletons. Trimming stripped 10 bases from V and 2 bases from J, with 13 bases between. The CDR3 spans 13 residues. Germline CDR1 reads SNHLY; CDR2 reads FYNNEI. Only a few counts were recorded for this clonotype. Its antigen is as yet unknown. The chain combines TRBV2 with TRBJ2-3; tentatively, D is TRBD1 (5 bases). Source: PBMCs from blood, taken 5 days after vaccination. The receptor's source is a man in his fifties or sixties who received an inactivated influenza vaccine. For the CDR3, the DNA is TGTGCCACCAGGGTTTCCCCCACAGATACGCAGTATTTT. Translated: CATRVSPTDTQYF.